This T cell receptor beta chain stems from a study of shared clonotypes between healthy human individuals. This clone was observed a few times. Sequenced by immunoSEQ multiplex PCR; TCRdb stores in-frame clones only, minus some. The sample shows more than 900,000 clones, 75% to 85% of them seen only once. The germline gives CDR1 GTSNPN, CDR2 SVGIG (reference sequence). The CDR3 contains 13 residues. With V trimmed by 0 bases and J by 9 bases, 1 base remained unmatched. The chain links TRBV30 to TRBJ2-1, with 11 positions matching TRBD2. The sequenced sample was memory CD4+ T cells from PBMCs. This sample's subset: CD45RA-negative fraction. This clonotype originated in a man between 18 and 29 years old in good health. Some clones in this sample may be carry-over from other donors' samples. The CDR3: CAWSVLAGVEQFF. The CDR3 nucleotides are TGTGCCTGGAGTGTACTAGCGGGAGTTGAGCAGTTCTTC.